Listed here is a single T cell receptor (beta chain). Its specific antigen is unknown. Base qualities are not recorded, but no much larger clone differs from it by a single base. The receptor library was made with the immunoSEQ multiplex PCR assay. The multiplex PCR relied on a mix of 60 forward primers for TCR Vbeta segments and 13 reverse primers for TCR Jbeta segments. Amplification of the CDR3 region of rearranged TCR beta genes was performed with a multiplex PCR assay on genomic DNA. The Illumina HiSeq System was used to sequence the amplified TCR beta libraries as 87-base-pair reads. On the authors' methods: A later analysis tallied some 79 million unique TCR beta chains across the 610 or so repertoires, and about 12 million of those chains were shared by two or more donors. To remove PCR and sequencing errors, raw reads were error-corrected and collapsed into unique sequences using a nearest-neighbor algorithm that merged closely related sequences. CDR3 sequences were aligned to IMGT reference sequences to assign V, D and J gene segments. For a sequence to be retained, at least a six-nucleotide match to both a V gene segment and a J gene segment was required. Rearrangements were called productive when the CDR3 lacked stop codons and stayed in frame with V and J; all others were non-productive. Following IMGT convention, CDR3 was defined as the stretch from the second conserved V-encoded cysteine up to the conserved J-encoded phenylalanine. Sequences without an unambiguous match to a single V gene segment were excluded from the earlier analysis of about 600 of the donors. In an earlier analysis of 450 to 750 of the donors, a V segment was called functional when productive rearrangements were above 56.7%, and segregating when the standard deviation between donors exceeded 5%. A statistical classification framework was built to diagnose cytomegalovirus status from the catalog of TCR beta chain sequences. V and J gene assignment, in a later analysis, came from comparing TCR nucleotide sequences with IMGT/GENE-DB human TR gene sequences. A later analysis assigned CDR3 sequences and most-parsimonious VDJ recombination scenarios with the TCRdist pipeline. In a later analysis, each TCR beta chain was defined by its CDR3 amino acid sequence together with its V-gene family, and reads without a unique V-gene family were excluded. A later analysis removed 600 or so highly shared, low-generation-probability nucleotide sequences to deal with suspected cross-contamination and a sequencing artifact. A later analysis calculated a clonal expansion index for each public chain from normalized within-repertoire ranks of inferred template counts. In a later analysis, generation probabilities were computed using a VDJ recombination model fitted to out-of-frame rearrangements, and the results were checked against IGoR. In a later analysis, TCR-TCR, TCR-HLA and TCR-CMV co-occurrence was scored with hypergeometric tests, and a repertoire-size bias correction was applied to TCR pairs. To estimate false discovery rates, a later analysis permuted the HLA or CMV assignments 20 times. In a later analysis, co-occurring TCRs were grouped using DBSCAN, and TCRdist sequence similarity was added for clustering within HLA-allele-positive subsets. Repertoires with fewer than 30,000 or more than 120,000 public chains were left out of co-occurrence clustering, as were five repertoires with anomalous nucleotide sharing. Sourced from immuneACCESS, this table was stored by TCRdb with only in-frame sequences that have V and J called. A share of the clones is absent; for the studies checked, an unresolved V gene accounts for under half, and the remainder has no known explanation. V, J and clone size reflect that table, while D and trimming were determined from the DNA. The sample table shows approximately 200,000 clones, and roughly 80% are seen once. The top ten clones comprise less than 4% of the sample.

This specimen belongs to a study of cytomegalovirus exposure and HLA in healthy donors (TCRdb year 2017). Describing the broader study: An earlier analysis of several hundred of the donors reported approximately 300 Gb of sequence data and some 120 million unique TCR beta sequences from some 180 million T cells. Several DR-DQ haplotypes were treated as single units for association and clustering because of strong linkage in the cohort. High-throughput TCR immunosequencing, statistical association of individual TCRs with disease status, and machine learning were combined to predict cytomegalovirus infection status. Among 350 to 400 genotyped donors of the cohort, an average of about 240,000 unique TCR beta nucleotide sequences were sequenced per donor, roughly a sixth of them non-productive. In a later analysis, previously published TCR beta repertoires from 670 or so donors were re-analyzed and high-resolution HLA genotyping was added so that TCR occurrence patterns could be studied. Rather than using new phenotypic data, the later analysis identified candidate immune exposures from TCR beta sequences and from how often those sequences occurred across donors. The study profiled the T cell repertoires of hundreds of subjects by immunosequencing and related them to cytomegalovirus serostatus. Of the 350 to 450 genotyped donors, about 80% fell in the genetic ancestry cluster associated with self-reported Caucasian donors. The aim of the study was to test whether cataloging public T cell receptors could identify signatures of past pathogen exposure. Class I and class II HLA loci were covered by the typing at four-digit resolution. All discovery cohort repertoires had been generated on a single sequencing platform. The number of donors typed differed by locus, with about 620-630 for A, B, C, DRB1 and DQB1, roughly 550 for DQA1, nearly 610 for DPA1, and 400 to 490 for DPB1. A separate validation cohort of roughly 120 different subjects was used in addition to the roughly 670-subject first cohort. To decide whether each TCR beta V gene segment behaved as functional or pseudogenic, an earlier analysis of approximately 590 of the donors relied on high-throughput TCR beta sequencing. Donor age, sex, ethnicity and CMV serostatus were collected together with the repertoire data. A later genetic analysis used genome-wide SNP genotypes for about three fifths of the 666 donors, treating that subset as a discovery cohort. An early release that covered around 590 HLA-typed donors contained about 300 gigabases of sequencing data and 85 million to 100 million unique TCR sequences. Broad study findings and their caveats: In a later analysis, most CMV-associated TCR beta chains were found to appear HLA-restricted, with HLA associations seemingly driven largely by CMV exposure. A further reported finding was that TCR beta sequences accurately predicted the HLA-A and HLA-B alleles for most subjects in the first cohort. An earlier analysis of approximately 570 of the donors showed that most TCR beta V segments appeared in productive rearrangements either about 87% or about 30% of the time, which broadly matched IMGT annotations. HLA typing was unavailable for some donors at each locus, so association tests used only the typed subset. A later analysis found that TCR association rates varied across HLA loci, with DRB1 alleles showing the most associated TCRs and HLA-C alleles the fewest. Linkage disequilibrium might explain the correlated functional status among segregating V segments, but an unknown experimental factor could not be excluded. A later genetic analysis associated a missense DCLRE1C variant with V-gene and J-gene trimming of TCR beta chains, and an independent cohort replicated the association. The study gave a list of under 200 TCR beta chains associated with cytomegalovirus. Compared with the approximately 600-donor mean, donors in an Asian-associated ancestry cluster had fewer N-insertions in productive TCRs, according to a later genetic analysis. Cytomegalovirus status was reported to be diagnosed by the classifier with high specificity and sensitivity in both the original and validation cohorts. Most TCR sequences were observed very rarely across donors, whereas some public TCRs were present in many individuals. A few of the identified cytomegalovirus-associated TCR beta chains were confirmed in vitro to be specific for cytomegalovirus antigens. Sequencing depth was assumed to be roughly uniform across donors in the presence/absence analyses, though that assumption may not hold. The only immune exposure information available for the cohort was CMV serostatus. A cluster of highly shared sequence variants was judged likely to be a technical artifact of the sequencing pipeline. Because the 87-base-pair reads could not distinguish some IMGT-functional V segments, including TRBV6-2 and TRBV6-3, those segments were excluded. Compared with equally common non-associated chains, HLA-associated TCR beta chains in a later analysis were more clonally expanded and had lower generation probabilities. In this cohort, only TCR beta chains were sequenced, and detectable features were limited by the absence of alpha or paired-chain data. Some 15 rarely observed V segments, including chromosome 9 orphons, were excluded from the earlier analysis of just under 600 of the donors because counts were too low. A later analysis associated 16,951 TCR beta sequences with specific HLA alleles at a false discovery rate of 0.05. When HLA alleles, especially DR and DQ, strongly co-occurred, TCR associations were difficult to assign to individual alleles. It was suggested by the authors that the approach could potentially be generalized to other disease states and immunological phenotypes. In a later analysis, several top co-occurrence clusters were reported to appear linked to parvovirus B19, influenza, CMV and Epstein-Barr virus.

CDR1 MNHEY and CDR2 SVGAGI were looked up in the germline V gene. Trimming at the junction amounts to 2 bases on V and 11 bases on J, and the germline ends lie 13 bases apart. The CDR3, from cysteine to phenylalanine, totals 13 residues. The retained sequence is limited to the CDR3, 39 bases, with the frame set at the first base. The cohort consisted of hundreds of healthy bone marrow donors. At the time of sampling, every cohort member was nominally healthy, though immune exposures that went unrecorded were likely present. The donor tested CMV seropositive, placing the donor among the 310 or so seropositive members of the cohort. A peripheral blood sample was provided by each donor, and peripheral blood mononuclear cells were used for TCR beta sequencing. The Qiagen DNeasy Blood Extraction Kit was used to extract genomic DNA from the blood cell samples.

The clonotype originates from a woman aged 25 to 45 in good health and CMV-seropositive. Sequencing was carried out using PBMCs. The rearrangement joined TRBV6-5 to TRBJ1-5; a weak D assignment points to TRBD1 (5 bases agree). The base sequence is TGTGCCAGCAGTTACACCCAGGGACTATCCCAGCATTTT. Its amino acids are CASSYTQGLSQHF.